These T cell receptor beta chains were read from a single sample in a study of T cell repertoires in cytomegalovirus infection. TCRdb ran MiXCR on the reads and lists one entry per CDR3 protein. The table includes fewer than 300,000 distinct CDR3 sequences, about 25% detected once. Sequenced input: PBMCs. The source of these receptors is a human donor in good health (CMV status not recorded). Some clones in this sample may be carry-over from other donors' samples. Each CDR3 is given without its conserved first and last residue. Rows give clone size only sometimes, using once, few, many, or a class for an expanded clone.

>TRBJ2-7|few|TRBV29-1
SVGQGHEQY
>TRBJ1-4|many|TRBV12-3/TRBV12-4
ASSTGNEKLF
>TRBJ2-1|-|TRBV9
ASSARGGVPAHEQF
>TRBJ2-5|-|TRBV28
ASRSSVETQY
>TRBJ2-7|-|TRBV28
ASTLTDPGQSTYEQY
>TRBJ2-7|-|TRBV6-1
ASRSGLAVFYEQY
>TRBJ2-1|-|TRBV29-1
STRNNEQF
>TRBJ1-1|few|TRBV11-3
ASSGTDTEAF
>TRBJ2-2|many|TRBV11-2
ASSLARTSGRSGELF
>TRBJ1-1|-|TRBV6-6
ASSYGGGVGAEAF
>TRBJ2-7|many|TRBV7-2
ASSLAEGYEQY
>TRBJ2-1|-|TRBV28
AIGYNEQF
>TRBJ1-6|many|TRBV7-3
ASSSTRPVYLCSYNSPLH
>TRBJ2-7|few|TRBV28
ASIPEGTGRVEQY
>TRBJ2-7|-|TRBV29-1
SATDGAWQY
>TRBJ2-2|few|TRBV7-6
ASSRGANTGELF
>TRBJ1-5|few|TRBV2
ASKGSTGSNQPQH
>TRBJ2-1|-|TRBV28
ASRPGTGNTEQF
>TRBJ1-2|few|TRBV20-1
SARELIWGAGGYT
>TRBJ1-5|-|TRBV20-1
SALPDSEMKPQH
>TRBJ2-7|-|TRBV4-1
ASSQTIETEYEQY
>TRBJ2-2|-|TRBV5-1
ASSTGQGASGELF
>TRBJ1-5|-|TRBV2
ASSAGTGGWQPQH
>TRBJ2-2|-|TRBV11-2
ASSLGAGRGRDTGELF
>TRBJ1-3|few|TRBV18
ASSQNDMLSGNTIY
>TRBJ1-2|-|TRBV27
ASSSPQGYGYT
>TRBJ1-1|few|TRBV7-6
ASRVGGAGMNTEAF
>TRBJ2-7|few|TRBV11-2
ASSLAPKQY
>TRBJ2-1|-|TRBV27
ASRAGGLSYNEQF
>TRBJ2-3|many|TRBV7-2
ASSLSMVGGTRTDTQY
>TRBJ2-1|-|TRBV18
ASSPPAGTGLF
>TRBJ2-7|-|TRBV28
ASTRSGSSYEQY
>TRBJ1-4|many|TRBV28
ASSLLDRATNEKLF
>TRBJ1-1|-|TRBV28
ASSSIGTGGGTEAF
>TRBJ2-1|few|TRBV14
ASSPLTSGRASEQF
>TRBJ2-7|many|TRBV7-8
ASSFSSGSSYEQY
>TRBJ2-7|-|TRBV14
ASSPLGGIYEQY
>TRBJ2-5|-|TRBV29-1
SVVGDRETQY
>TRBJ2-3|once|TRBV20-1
SAKWGGPDTDTQY
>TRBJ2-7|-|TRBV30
ACRDRARGEQY
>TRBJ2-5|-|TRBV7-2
ASSLEATGSQY
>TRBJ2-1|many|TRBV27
ASSPRDSTFYNEQF
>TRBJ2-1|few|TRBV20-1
SAPPDTWEQF
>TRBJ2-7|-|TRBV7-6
ASGTAYEQY
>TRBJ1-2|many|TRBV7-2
ASSLRPGQDYGYT
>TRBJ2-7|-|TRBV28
ASSESGTSGKYEQY
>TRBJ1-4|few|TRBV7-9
ASSTKWGDNEKLF
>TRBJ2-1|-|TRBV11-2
ASSPTGLAGGPEQF
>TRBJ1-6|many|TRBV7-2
ASSPHGENSPLH
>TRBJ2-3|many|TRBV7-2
ASSLRGVDTQY
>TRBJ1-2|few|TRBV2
ASSEARGRGYGYT
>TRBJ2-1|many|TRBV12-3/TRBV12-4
ASRRLAGPSSYNEQF
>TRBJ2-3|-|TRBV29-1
SVGQVTDTQY
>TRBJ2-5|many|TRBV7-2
ASSLTMGGGQETQY
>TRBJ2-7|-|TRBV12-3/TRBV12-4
ASSSPSVGFVSEQY
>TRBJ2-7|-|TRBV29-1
SVDVAGSSYEQY
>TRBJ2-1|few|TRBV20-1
SARLAGRDEQF
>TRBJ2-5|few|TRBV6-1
ASSVATASQETQY
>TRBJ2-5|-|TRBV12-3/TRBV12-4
ASSAREETQY